Listed below are T cell receptor beta chains from one sample, sequenced in a study of blood T cells in healthy people across ages. TCRdb used MiXCR to reprocess the 5' RACE reads, holding one entry per CDR3 protein. The table records some 1.4 million distinct CDR3 sequences, roughly 40% of them present only once. What was sequenced was blood. The receptors derive from a young woman in good health. Each CDR3 is given with its conserved first and last residue. The D gene is left open where the match is weak. Clone size, where shown, is once, few, many, or a class for clones that have expanded.

V	J	D	size	DNA	CDR3
TRBV7-9	TRBJ2-7	-	once	TGTGCCAGCAGCCGACTAACCGACGAGCAGTACTTC	CASSRLTDEQYF
TRBV27	TRBJ2-7	-	-	TGTGCCAGCAGTTTGTACACACAATACGAGCAGTACTTC	CASSLYTQYEQYF
TRBV7-6	TRBJ2-3	TRBD2	-	TGTGCCAGCAGCTTAACTAGTACTAGCGGGGAGGCTGATACGCAGTATTTT	CASSLTSTSGEADTQYF
TRBV28	TRBJ2-5	TRBD2	-	TGTGCCAGCAGTTTCCCATCGGGACTAGCGGGGGAAGAGACCCAGTACTTC	CASSFPSGLAGEETQYF
TRBV29-1	TRBJ2-7	-	-	TGCAGCGTTCGACAGATCCAAGGGGGGAGGCTTGGGGCCTACGAGCAGTACTTC	CSVRQIQGGRLGAYEQYF
TRBV6-5	TRBJ2-7	-	-	TGTGCCAGCAGTTACGGGAGATCTAACGAGCAGTACTTC	CASSYGRSNEQYF
TRBV2	TRBJ2-5	-	-	TGTGCCAGCACTCGGCTACAAGAGACCCAGTACTTC	CASTRLQETQYF
TRBV3-1	TRBJ2-7	-	-	TGTGCCAGCAGCCAAGATACTAGGATTGGCGAGCAGTACTTC	CASSQDTRIGEQYF
TRBV7-2	TRBJ1-4	TRBD1	-	TGTGCCAGCAGCCCCCGACAGGGGACAGGTGAAAAACTGTTTTTT	CASSPRQGTGEKLFF
TRBV2	TRBJ2-7	TRBD1	-	TGTGCCGGCAGACGGGACAGCAACTACGAGCAGTACTTC	CAGRRDSNYEQYF
TRBV27	TRBJ2-6	TRBD2	-	TGTGCCAGCAGTTTGGGACTAGCGGGGTACTCTGGGGCCAACGTCCTGACTTTC	CASSLGLAGYSGANVLTF
TRBV7-2	TRBJ2-3	TRBD2	-	TGTGCCAGCAGCGCCGGACTAGCGGGACCGCTGGCAGATACGCAGTATTTT	CASSAGLAGPLADTQYF